This entry features one T cell receptor (beta chain) sequence. There is no known antigen for this receptor. Per-base quality was not reported, and no clone a single base away is much larger than it. The sample's time point label, in plain terms: pre-sensitization, week 0. In the paper's terms, the treatment or condition label means: therapeutic diphenylcyclopropenone sensitization with weekly scalp DPC. Blood at each patch-test visit was drawn before the patch test was applied. To be eligible, patients had to be aged 18 to 70, diagnosed with alopecia and judged suitable for DPC therapy, while pregnant patients were excluded. Total RNA was isolated from unfractionated whole blood collected in Tempus Blood RNA tubes. V and J are truncated by 1 base and 9 bases respectively, leaving an intervening sequence of 10 bases. The CDR3 goes from the cysteine to the phenylalanine over 13 residues. CDR3 DNA only is kept here, 39 bases in frame from base 1. CDR1 SGHAT and CDR2 FQNNGV are derived from the germline V gene.

The sample is drawn from a study of human T cells and chemical hapten exposure (dated by TCRdb to about 2021). Background on the whole study: For sensitization, 2% DPC in acetone was applied to a roughly 2 cm by roughly 2 cm area of upper inner arm skin. Patch testing was done on the upper back using Finn chambers containing 0.01% DPC, and results were scored after 6 days according to International Contact Dermatitis Research Group standards. Blood for TCR sequencing was provided by twenty-nine alopecia patients at one to four time points (pre-sensitization, 2, 6 and 24 weeks). Patients additionally received weekly therapeutic DPC doses to the scalp throughout the roughly 24-week study period. Libraries were pooled for sequencing, and per-sample TCR yields varied mainly because of small differences in library volumes within the pool. In alopecia patients, the study followed how the peripheral blood TCR repertoire changed in vivo over primary and secondary sensitization to diphenylcyclopropenone (DPC), a hapten. Blood was sampled from patients pre-sensitization (week 0) and at 2, 6 and about 24 weeks after DPC sensitization. The patient cohort, mostly female, included alopecia areata with under or over 50% scalp involvement, alopecia totalis and alopecia universalis.

The library came from RACE. The instrument given in TCRdb is NextSeq 500. During library preparation, unique molecular identifiers were attached to individual cDNA molecules so that TCRs could be counted quantitatively and reproducibly. From each blood RNA sample, both TCR alpha and TCR beta chains were sequenced. The study's own analysis went as follows. Samples had a median of about 90,000 TCRs, with a range from about 20,000 to 690,600. V, J and CDR3 annotation of the TCR reads was performed with the Decombinator software suite. For PS versus PT1 abundance plots, all samples were subsampled to the same number of TCRs (28,000). Expanded TCRs were defined as absent before sensitization and observed at least eight times at the 2-week time point. The public reads were reanalyzed by TCRdb: fastp trimming at Q25, MiXCR alignment, in-frame beta chains only. CDR3 protein sequences are deduplicated, and each keeps its most common genes and DNA. The V and J calls were not made by the authors but by TCRdb's processing. This sample has approximately 260,000 distinct CDR3 sequences in its table, and more than 6.5% of those were observed once. The top ten clonotypes cover under 2.5% of the sample.

Results and caveats for the whole study, not just this receptor: Because every patient had alopecia, a presumed autoimmune disease, the patients' immune response might differ from that of healthy individuals. Repeated subsampling changed both the strength of the expansion versus patch-test correlation and the threshold at which the correlation became significant. A positive correlation was found between the number of PT1 expanded TCRs and patch test score, with significance reached at thresholds 8, 16 and 32 but not 4. No change with DPC sensitization was found in the number of TCRs above 1 in 1000 frequency, and no evidence of global repertoire structure alterations was found. Expanded TCRs formed significantly more large CDR3 similarity clusters than pre-sensitization or healthy control sets, consistent with antigen-driven responses.

The material was whole blood, obtained in connection with sensitization to the hapten diphenylcyclopropenone (DPC). The rearrangement combines TRBV11-2 with TRBJ2-1, and TRBD2 may be the D gene, going by 6 matching bases. The TCR originated in a woman between 40 and 55 years old with alopecia areata. Some clones in this sample may be carry-over from other donors' samples. The nucleotides are TGTGCCAGCAGCTTAGGGCGGGAAGGTGAGCAGTTCTTC. Its protein is CASSLGREGEQFF.